Presented here are 19 T cell receptor beta chains from one specimen sequenced in a study of PD-1 blockade in classical Hodgkin lymphoma. The method was immunoSEQ multiplex PCR; TCRdb's version includes in-frame clones alone and lacks a portion of them. Among 20,000 to 30,000 clones listed, 80% to 85% were seen once. In every patient, relapse followed autologous stem cell transplantation, while exposure to brentuximab vedotin differed. The source was peripheral blood mononuclear cells (PBMCs), collected before the second cycle of nivolumab. The source of these receptors is a human donor with classical Hodgkin lymphoma.

The chain joins TRBV30 to TRBJ1-5, with D uncertain. Germline CDR1 is GTSNPN and CDR2 is SVGIG (reference sequence). This CDR3 is 13 amino acids long. V was clipped by 0 bases and J by 4 bases, with 7 bases between them. CDR3 loop: CAWSVAANQPQHF. In DNA form, the CDR3 reads TGTGCCTGGAGTGTGGCAGCTAATCAGCCCCAGCATTTT.

This clone is termed medium-sized. The chain combines TRBV10-3 with TRBJ2-1; tentatively, D is TRBD1 (5 bases). CDR1 is ENHRY and CDR2 is SYGVKD in the germline V gene. This CDR3 contains 11 residues. V was pared by 5 bases and J by 7 bases, with 6 bases between. For the CDR3, the DNA is TGTGCCATCAGTCAGGGTAATGAGCAGTTCTTC. It encodes CAISQGNEQFF.

The V and J genes are TRBV2 and TRBJ1-6; no clear D. V dropped 6 bases and J dropped 10 bases, with 10 bases sitting between them. The CDR3 runs to 12 residues. From germline, CDR1 is SNHLY and CDR2 FYNNEI. CDR3 amino acids: CASRGGYSPLHF. In DNA, the CDR3 is TGTGCCAGCAGGGGCGGATACTCACCCCTCCACTTT.

The chain combines TRBV30 with TRBJ1-5; D is unclear. Trimming removed 0 bases from V and 5 bases from J, with 11 bases in between. Germline V gene data show CDR1 as GTSNPN and CDR2 as SVGIG (reference sequence). This CDR3 spans 14 amino acids. In DNA form, the CDR3 reads TGTGCCTGGAGTGTAATGGCCAGCTATCAGCCCCAGCATTTT. Translating gives CAWSVMASYQPQHF.

The gene calls are TRBV6-5 and TRBJ1-2; D not resolved. V was pared by 5 bases and J by 4 bases, with 14 bases between. Germline CDR1 reads MNHEY; CDR2 reads SVGAGI. The CDR3 has 14 amino acids. The CDR3 loop is CASSQRVSIYGYTF. In DNA, the CDR3 is TGTGCCAGCAGTCAACGAGTCAGTATCTATGGCTACACCTTC.

J is TRBJ1-2 and V is TRBV28; D not resolved. With 4 bases removed from V and 7 bases from J, the gap between germline ends came to 16 bases. Germline V gives CDR1 MDHEN, CDR2 SYDVKM. This CDR3 contains 14 residues. The CDR3: CASSSRLLRSGYTF. In DNA, the CDR3 is TGTGCCAGCAGTTCCCGCCTCCTACGGTCTGGCTACACCTTC.

V usage is TRBV28 and J usage is TRBJ1-4; D uncertain. V was shortened by 1 base and J by 6 bases, with 3 bases between the two germline ends. Germline loops: CDR1 MDHEN, CDR2 SYDVKM. The CDR3 spans 12 residues. CDR3 loop: CASSLSHEKLFF. As DNA, the CDR3 is TGTGCCAGCAGTTTATCTCATGAAAAACTGTTTTTT.

The rearrangement joins TRBV15 to TRBJ1-1, with a tentative D call TRBD1 (5 bases). Per germline, CDR1 LNHNV and CDR2 YYDKDF (reference sequence). V lost 4 bases and J lost 5, with 8 bases in between. The CDR3 loop spans 12 amino acids. CDR3 in DNA: TGTGCCACCAGCAATCAGGGAACTGAAGCTTTCTTT. Amino acids: CATSNQGTEAFF.

The chain employs TRBV7-9 and TRBJ2-1, with TRBD2 matching over 8 bases. The CDR3 runs 15 residues. The germline V gene has CDR1 SEHNR and CDR2 FQNEAQ (reference sequence). V trimming: 3 bases; J trimming: 10 bases; junction bases outside the gene matches: 11. CDR3 nucleotides: TGTGCCAGCAGCTTTCCGGGACTAGTGGTTCGAGAGCAGTTCTTC. The encoded protein is CASSFPGLVVREQFF. Looking up the rest from reference TRBV7-9 and TRBJ2-1 gives the full variable domain: DTGVSQNPRHKITKRGQNVTFRCDPISEHNRLYWYRQTLGQGPEFLTYFQNEAQLEKSRLLSDRFSAERPKGSFSTLEIQRTEQGDSAMYLCASSFPGLVVREQFFGPGTRLTVL.

The chain joins TRBV30 to TRBJ2-7; D gene uncertain. Deletions cut 4 bases from V and 3 bases from J, with 10 bases between. Germline V CDR1 and CDR2: GTSNPN, SVGIG (reference sequence). The CDR3 is 12 residues long. In DNA form, the CDR3 reads TGTGCCTGGACCGTGGGTAGCTACGAGCAGTACTTC. It specifies CAWTVGSYEQYF. The complete variable domain, with remaining parts taken from reference TRBV30 and TRBJ2-7, reads SQTIHQWPATLVQPVGSPLSLECTVEGTSNPNLYWYRQAAGRGLQLLFYSVGIGQISSEVPQNLSASRPQDRQFILSSKKLLLSDSGFYLCAWTVGSYEQYFGPGTRLTVT.

CDR3: CASRSELNTEAFF. The CDR3 DNA reads TGTGCCAGCAGGTCGGAATTGAACACTGAAGCTTTCTTT. The gene calls are TRBV2 and TRBJ1-1, with D unclear. The CDR3 has 13 residues. Trimming removed 6 bases from V and 0 bases from J, with 8 bases in between. CDR1 is SNHLY and CDR2 is FYNNEI in the germline V gene.

The chain employs TRBV7-6 and TRBJ2-1; 14 bases map to TRBD2. This CDR3 has 20 residues. Germline V gives CDR1 SGHVS, CDR2 FNYEAQ. J was trimmed by 0 bases and V by 9 bases; bases with no gene match: 16. This CDR3 is CASSGQEGLAGARSYNEQFF. For the CDR3, the DNA is TGTGCCAGTTCGGGACAGGAGGGACTAGCGGGGGCCCGCTCCTACAATGAGCAGTTCTTC.

This chain uses TRBV28 with TRBJ2-7, with D possibly matching TRBD1 (6 bases). Germline CDR1 reads MDHEN; CDR2 reads SYDVKM. The germline V and J ends were trimmed by 6 bases and 3 bases, with 18 bases remaining between them. The CDR3 has 15 residues. The chain's CDR3 is CASRATSGAFYEQYF. The CDR3 DNA reads TGTGCCAGCAGGGCAACGTCAGGGGCATTCTACGAGCAGTACTTC.

CDR3 DNA sequence: TGTGCCAGCAGCTTGGCGGGGGGGTTCAATGAGCAGTTCTTC. Translated: CASSLAGGFNEQFF. The chain combines TRBV5-4 with TRBJ2-1; 8 bases line up with TRBD2. This CDR3 spans 14 amino acids. The V gene end was trimmed by 0 bases and the J gene end by 6 bases; junction bases not matched to a gene: 2. Germline CDR1 and CDR2: SGHNT and YYREEE (reference sequence).

The chain joins TRBV7-2 to TRBJ2-5; D unresolved. There are 12 residues in the CDR3. Trimming left V 3 bases short and J 7 bases short, with 9 bases between. The germline V gene encodes CDR1 SGHTA and CDR2 FQGNSA. The CDR3 region has the DNA TGTGCCAGCAGCTTTGCGTCAGGGACCCAGTACTTC. The encoded protein is CASSFASGTQYF. Drawing the rest from reference TRBV7-2 and TRBJ2-5, the complete variable domain is GAGVSQSPSNKVTEKGKDVELRCDPISGHTALYWYRQSLGQGLEFLIYFQGNSAPDKSGLPSDRFSAERTGGSVSTLTIQRTQQEDSAVYLCASSFASGTQYFGPGTRLLVL.

The gene calls are TRBV29-1 and TRBJ1-2, with D uncertain. Germline values: CDR1 SQVTM, CDR2 ANQGSEA. The CDR3 is 10 residues long. As DNA, the CDR3 is TGCAGAATCCACCGGATTGGCTACACCTTC. Its translation is CRIHRIGYTF.

The chain uses TRBV2 and TRBJ1-2; tentative D call: TRBD1 (6 bases). This CDR3 comprises 14 residues. V lost 5 bases, J lost 2 bases, and 12 bases lay in between. Germline lookup yields CDR1 SNHLY and CDR2 FYNNEI. The CDR3 DNA follows: TGTGCCAGCAGTCCTGACAGGACCAACTATGGCTACACCTTC. Residues: CASSPDRTNYGYTF.

This sequence joins TRBV10-3 and TRBJ2-7; the match to TRBD1 covers 8 bases. V shed 3 bases, J shed 2 bases, and the junction held 6 bases outside the gene matches. This CDR3 region has 15 residues. The germline V gene has CDR1 ENHRY and CDR2 SYGVKD. CDR3 DNA sequence: TGTGCCATCAGTGAACCGGTGACAGGGGCCTACGAGCAGTACTTC. It encodes CAISEPVTGAYEQYF.

CDR3 coding DNA: TGTGCCAGCAGCAGGGGGGACCTAGAGAAGGGCAACTATGGCTACACCTTC. Encoded protein: CASSRGDLEKGNYGYTF. This chain uses TRBV21-1 with TRBJ1-2. TRBV21-1 is given as a pseudogene. There are 17 residues in the CDR3.